This T cell receptor (beta chain) originates from a study of neurological immune-mediated disorders. TCRdb re-analysed the 5' RACE reads in MiXCR, keeping a single row per CDR3 protein. The sample lists around 50,000 distinct CDR3 sequences; 3% to 4% were seen once. This CDR3 has 16 amino acids. Trimming left V 0 bases short and J 2 bases short, with 13 bases between. Per germline, CDR1 SGHRS and CDR2 YFSETQ. The study's findings and limits: Expanded clones shared no identical CDR3 amino acid sequences across subjects, which suggested private TCR-beta repertoires in all groups.

This clonotype has at least ten counts. Antigen: not known. The specimen was PBMCs. This receptor was taken from a woman aged 25 to 39 with multiple sclerosis. The V call is TRBV5-1, the J call TRBJ2-3; D is possibly TRBD2 (5 bases). The CDR3 coding sequence is TGCGCCAGCAGCTTGGAAGGGAGTTTCCCCACAGATACGCAGTATTTT. This gives the protein CASSLEGSFPTDTQYF.